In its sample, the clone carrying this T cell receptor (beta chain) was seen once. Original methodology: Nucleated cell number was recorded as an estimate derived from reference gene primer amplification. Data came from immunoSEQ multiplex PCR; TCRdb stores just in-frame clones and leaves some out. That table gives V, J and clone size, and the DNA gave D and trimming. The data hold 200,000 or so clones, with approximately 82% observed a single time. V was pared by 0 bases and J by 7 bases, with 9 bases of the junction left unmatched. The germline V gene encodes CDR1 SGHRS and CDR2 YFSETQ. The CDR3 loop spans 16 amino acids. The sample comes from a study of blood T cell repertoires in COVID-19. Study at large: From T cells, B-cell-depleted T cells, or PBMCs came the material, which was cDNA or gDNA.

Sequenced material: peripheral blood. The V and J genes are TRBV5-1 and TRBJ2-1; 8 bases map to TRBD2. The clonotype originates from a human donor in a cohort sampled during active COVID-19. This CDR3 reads CASSLVAGRAQNEQFF. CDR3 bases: TGCGCCAGCAGCTTGGTGGCCGGGAGGGCCCAGAATGAGCAGTTCTTC. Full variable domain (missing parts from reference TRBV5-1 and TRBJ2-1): KAGVTQTPRYLIKTRGQQVTLSCSPISGHRSVSWYQQTPGQGLQFLFEYFSETQRNKGNFPGRFSGRQFSNSRSEMNVSTLELGDSALYLCASSLVAGRAQNEQFFGPGTRLTVL.